Presented here are 2 T cell receptor beta chains from one specimen sequenced in a study of cytomegalovirus exposure and HLA in healthy donors. The PCR contained 60 Vbeta and 13 Jbeta primers. The data were produced by immunoSEQ multiplex PCR, yet TCRdb's version contains in-frame clones alone and is incomplete. The sample lists approximately 160,000 clones, 70% to 80% occurring once. The sample taken for sequencing was PBMCs. The source of these receptors is a young woman in good health and CMV-seropositive.

V and J are TRBV19 and TRBJ2-7; 7 positions agree with TRBD2. Per germline, CDR1 LNHDA and CDR2 SQIVND (reference sequence). The CDR3 runs to 12 residues. Trimming removed 5 bases from V and 3 bases from J; junction bases left unmatched: 1. The CDR3: CASSSSGYEQYF. Written as DNA, the CDR3 is TGTGCCAGTAGTTCTAGCGGCTACGAGCAGTACTTC. The full variable domain, in which reference TRBV19 and TRBJ2-7 provide the parts outside the CDR3, is DGGITQSPKYLFRKEGQNVTLSCEQNLNHDAMYWYRQDPGQGLRLIYYSQIVNDFQKGDIAEGYSVSREKKESFPLTVTSAQKNPTAFYLCASSSSGYEQYFGPGTRLTVT.

The chain has TRBV5-5 and TRBJ1-2; 9 nucleotides agree with TRBD1. Germline trimming cut 0 bases from V and 4 bases from J; bases unmatched to any gene: 10. Per the germline V gene, CDR1 is SGHKS and CDR2 is YYEKEE (reference sequence). The CDR3 has 17 residues. The CDR3 coding sequence is TGTGCCAGCAGCTTGGATGACAGGGGGGTCGTAGGCTATGGCTACACCTTC. Translating gives CASSLDDRGVVGYGYTF.